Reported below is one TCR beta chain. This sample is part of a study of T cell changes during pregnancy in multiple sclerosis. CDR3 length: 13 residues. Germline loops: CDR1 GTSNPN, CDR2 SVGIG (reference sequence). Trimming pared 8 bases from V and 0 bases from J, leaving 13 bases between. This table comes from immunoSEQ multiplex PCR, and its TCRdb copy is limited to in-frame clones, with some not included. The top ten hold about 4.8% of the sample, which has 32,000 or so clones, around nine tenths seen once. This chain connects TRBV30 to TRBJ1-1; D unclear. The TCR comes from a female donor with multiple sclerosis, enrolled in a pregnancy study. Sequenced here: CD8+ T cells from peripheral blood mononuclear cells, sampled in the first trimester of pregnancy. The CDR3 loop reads CAKIPVMNTEAFF. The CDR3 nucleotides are TGTGCCAAGATCCCGGTCATGAACACTGAAGCTTTCTTT.